Listed below are T cell receptor beta chains from one sample, sequenced in a study of response to subunit inactivated influenza vaccine. TCRdb called the RT-PCR reads again in MiXCR, with one record for every CDR3 protein. Of hundreds of thousands of distinct CDR3 sequences in the sample, roughly 14% were seen once. Sequenced here: PBMCs from blood, sampled around two weeks before vaccination. The receptors shown here come from a man aged 50-60 years who received an inactivated influenza vaccine. CDR3s include the opening cysteine and the closing phenylalanine or tryptophan. D genes are given only for firm matches. For some rows the clone size is stated as once, few or many, or as a class when expanded; others skip it.

J gene,V gene,clone size,D gene,CDR3 DNA,CDR3 protein
TRBJ2-2,TRBV5-1,many,TRBD2,TGCGCCAGCAGCCCAGTAGCGGGAGGCACCGGGGAGCTGTTTTTT,CASSPVAGGTGELFF
TRBJ1-2,TRBV20-1,few,.,TGCAGTGCTAGAGATGCTGCTGGGGGGGTCTATGGCTACACCTTC,CSARDAAGGVYGYTF
TRBJ2-7,TRBV6-1,few,TRBD2,TGTGCCAGCAGCTCTGATAGCGGGGGGCCGAGCTCCTACGAGCAGTACTTC,CASSSDSGGPSSYEQYF
TRBJ1-1,TRBV12-3/TRBV12-4,.,.,TGTGCCAGCAGTTTTTCGGGCCCTGTTCGAGTAGGTGAAGCTTTCTTT,CASSFSGPVRVGEAFF
TRBJ2-5,TRBV7-8,.,.,TGTGCCAGCAGCGACCCCCCCTGGGCGGGGGAGACCCAGTACTTC,CASSDPPWAGETQYF
TRBJ1-1,TRBV6-1,many,.,TGTGCCAGCAGAACCTCCCAGGGTGGGGGAGCTTTCTTT,CASRTSQGGGAFF
TRBJ2-6,TRBV28,.,.,TGTGCCAGCAGACCGCACAGGGCTGGGGCCAACGTCCTGACTTTC,CASRPHRAGANVLTF
TRBJ1-4,TRBV29-1,many,TRBD1,TGCAGCGTTGAGGACCGGGACAGTAATGAAAAACTGTTTTTT,CSVEDRDSNEKLFF
TRBJ2-4,TRBV15,.,.,TGTGCCACCAGCAGAGATAGCCTAGGCTTAGACTTC,CATSRDSLGLDF
TRBJ2-4,TRBV7-3,.,.,TGTGCCAGCAGCTTAATGGGGACCCTGGGAGACATTCAGTACTTC,CASSLMGTLGDIQYF
TRBJ2-5,TRBV20-1,.,TRBD2,TGCAGTGCTAGTTTTCGCGGGGGGGTAGGAGAGACCCAGTACTTC,CSASFRGGVGETQYF
TRBJ2-1,TRBV25-1,few,.,TGTGCCAGCAGTGAACCGTCCTGGAAAGGGTTCAATGAGCAGTTCTTC,CASSEPSWKGFNEQFF
TRBJ2-1,TRBV20-1,many,TRBD1,TGCAGTGCAAGACAGGGGGCAAGATACAATGAGCAGTTCTTC,CSARQGARYNEQFF